The 5 T cell receptor beta chains below come from one sample, sequenced in a study of long-term antiretroviral therapy in people with HIV. An immunoSEQ assay, version v3.0, was performed at survey level. Using immunoSEQ multiplex PCR, the repertoire was profiled, and TCRdb retains in-frame clones only, with some absent. This sample has roughly 28,000 clones, with roughly 90% found just once. The input for sequencing was unsorted PBMCs, taken 1.8 years after starting antiretroviral therapy. All receptors come from a woman younger than 30 with HIV.

The V gene is TRBV11-2, the J gene TRBJ2-7; D is tentatively TRBD1 or TRBD2 (5 bases each). Germline assignment: CDR1 SGHAT and CDR2 FQNNGV. The V end was cut by 8 bases, the J end by 2 bases, with 16 bases between. The CDR3 length is 14 residues. Here the CDR3 reads CASRRGESPYEQYF. Here the CDR3 DNA reads TGTGCCAGCCGCCGAGGGGAGAGTCCCTACGAGCAGTACTTC. Full variable domain (remainder filled in from reference TRBV11-2 and TRBJ2-7): EAGVAQSPRYKIIEKRQSVAFWCNPISGHATLYWYQQILGQGPKLLIQFQNNGVVDDSQLPKDRFSAERLKGVDSTLKIQPAKLEDSAVYLCASRRGESPYEQYFGPGTRLTVT.

The chain carries TRBV6-1 and TRBJ2-7; TRBD1 matches 10 bases. Germline V lookup: CDR1 MNHNS, CDR2 SASEGT. After removal of 4 bases from V and 2 bases from J, the junction contained 8 bases not matched to a gene. The length of the CDR3 is 16 residues. The CDR3 region is CASSGPGQGQAYEQYF. The CDR3 DNA sequence: TGTGCCAGCAGTGGACCGGGACAGGGGCAGGCCTACGAGCAGTACTTC.

The chain uses TRBV18 and TRBJ2-3; 8 bases match TRBD2. The germline V gene encodes CDR1 KGHSH and CDR2 LQKENI. The CDR3 covers 15 residues. The V gene end was trimmed by 4 bases and the J gene end by 1 base; junction bases not matched to a gene: 4. This CDR3 reads CASSQSGSRTDTQYF. In nucleotides, the CDR3 is TGTGCCAGCTCACAAAGCGGGAGCCGCACAGATACGCAGTATTTT.

The J gene is TRBJ2-1, the V gene TRBV28, with TRBD2 identical over 7 bases. This CDR3 is built from 15 residues. In germline, CDR1 is MDHEN, CDR2 SYDVKM. Germline trimming cut 3 bases from V and 2 bases from J; bases unmatched to any gene: 4. Written as DNA, the CDR3 is TGTGCCAGCAGTTTGGAGGCGGGAGCCTACAATGAGCAGTTCTTC. Protein sequence: CASSLEAGAYNEQFF.

The rearrangement links TRBV28 to TRBJ1-2; D is uncertain. Germline loops: CDR1 MDHEN, CDR2 SYDVKM. V was trimmed by 6 bases and J by 1 base, leaving 18 bases between them. The CDR3 is made up of 16 amino acids. CDR3 residues: CASRGGNRVDNYGYTF. The CDR3 DNA is TGTGCCAGCAGAGGAGGGAACCGAGTGGATAACTATGGCTACACCTTC.